This T cell receptor (beta chain) was found in a study of T cell responses to AZD1222 COVID-19 vaccine. Findings and limits, study-wide: Distributed over spike, vaccine-associated CD4 TCRs predominated at 160-218 and 743-854.

Germline CDR1 and CDR2: SGDLS and YYNGEE. The CDR3 runs to 14 residues. The junction had 5 bases not matched to a gene; V was cut back by 0 bases and J by 8 bases. Method: immunoSEQ multiplex PCR; TCRdb's copy keeps in-frame clones and lacks some. The profile shows roughly 150,000 clones, roughly 87% of them singletons. Details on this clone: What it binds is unknown.

The starting material was peripheral blood, obtained 28 days after the second AZD1222 dose. The TCR was taken from an adult who received the AZD1222 COVID-19 vaccine. V is TRBV9 and J is TRBJ2-1; 7 positions agree with TRBD2. The CDR3 DNA follows: TGTGCCAGCAGCGTAGGCGGGAGTGCGGATGAGCAGTTCTTC. This gives the protein CASSVGGSADEQFF. Variable domain in full (rest from reference TRBV9 and TRBJ2-1): DSGVTQTPKHLITATGQRVTLRCSPRSGDLSVYWYQQSLDQGLQFLIQYYNGEERAKGNILERFSAQQFPDLHSELNLSSLELGDSALYFCASSVGGSADEQFFGPGTRLTVL.